The 9 T cell receptor beta chains in this list originate from one sample, sequenced in a study of blood T cell repertoires in COVID-19. Method: immunoSEQ multiplex PCR; TCRdb's copy keeps in-frame clones and lacks some. The sample yields fewer than 30,000 clones, about 89% seen once. The sequencing sample was made of peripheral blood. These receptors all stem from a man aged 45 to 65 with active COVID-19.

The rearrangement joins TRBV7-6 to TRBJ1-1; weak D call: TRBD1 (5 bases). In germline, CDR1 is SGHVS, CDR2 FNYEAQ. V lost 2 bases and J lost 5, with 15 bases in between. The CDR3 spans 15 residues. The CDR3 DNA is TGTGCCAGCAGCTTAAACGGCAGGGTAATAACTGAAGCTTTCTTT. It yields the protein CASSLNGRVITEAFF.

This clone was detected only a few times. The chain recombines TRBV4-1 with TRBJ2-5, with a tentative D call TRBD2 (6 bases). The germline CDR1 and CDR2 sequences are MGHRA and YSYEKL. With 4 bases removed from V and 12 bases from J, the gap between germline ends came to 21 bases. This CDR3 contains 14 residues. CDR3: CASSLSSSGLPKYF. The CDR3 region has the DNA TGCGCCAGCAGCCTTTCTTCCTCGGGACTCCCAAAGTACTTC.

The chain carries TRBV9 and TRBJ1-5; perhaps TRBD1 as D (5 bases). Trimming shortened V by 6 bases and J by 2 bases, and 18 bases separated the two germline ends. The length of the CDR3 is 16 residues. CDR1 is SGDLS and CDR2 is YYNGEE in the germline V gene. The CDR3 sequence: CASTSSPGGGNQPQHF. As DNA, the CDR3 is TGTGCCAGCACCTCTTCTCCGGGGGGTGGCAATCAGCCCCAGCATTTT.

The rearrangement joins TRBV29-1 to TRBJ1-1; TRBD1 aligns across 7 bases. The CDR3 runs 12 residues. V was clipped by 5 bases and J by 3 bases; unmatched bases: 3. Germline CDR1 is SQVTM and CDR2 is ANQGSEA. The CDR3 region has the DNA TGCAGCGTTATACAGGGGCACACTGAAGCTTTCTTT. Its translation: CSVIQGHTEAFF.

The V gene is TRBV24-1, the J gene TRBJ2-7, with 8 bases that match TRBD1. J lost 10 bases, V lost 2 bases, and 3 bases had no gene match. The CDR3 consists of 12 residues. Per germline, CDR1 KGHDR and CDR2 SFDVKD. The CDR3 spells CATSDSRGRQYF. The CDR3, as DNA: TGTGCCACCAGTGATTCCAGGGGGCGCCAGTACTTC.

This clone showed up just once. The chain couples TRBV6-2 or TRBV6-3 to TRBJ1-1, with D tentatively TRBD1 (5 bases). CDR1 is MNHEY and CDR2 is SVGEGT in the germline V gene. CDR3 length equals 14 residues. V lost 6 bases, J lost 2 bases, and 13 bases lay in between. The CDR3 DNA reads TGTGCCAGCAGCGACGCAGGGCCTAACACTGAAGCTTTCTTT. Translating it yields CASSDAGPNTEAFF.

This chain connects TRBV5-1 to TRBJ1-2; 10 bases fit TRBD1. The junction had 1 base not matched to a gene; V was cut back by 5 bases and J by 0 bases. Per germline, CDR1 SGHRS and CDR2 YFSETQ. This CDR3 region has 14 residues. The DNA for the CDR3 is TGCGCCAGCAGTGGACAGGGGGCTAACTATGGCTACACCTTC. Residues: CASSGQGANYGYTF.

This chain links TRBV7-2 with TRBJ2-3; 12 positions agree with TRBD2. The CDR3 is 16 amino acids. Unmatched junction bases numbered 6, after V lost 3 bases and J lost 5 bases. Germline assignment: CDR1 SGHTA and CDR2 FQGNSA. CDR3: CASSFLAGGSGDTQYF. In DNA, the CDR3 is TGTGCCAGCAGCTTTCTAGCGGGGGGGTCGGGAGATACGCAGTATTTT.

This clone was counted a few times. The rearrangement joins TRBV24-1 to TRBJ2-7, with TRBD2 matching over 8 bases. This CDR3 region has 15 residues. V gave up 3 bases and J gave up 6 bases; unmatched junction bases: 9. Per the germline V gene, CDR1 is KGHDR and CDR2 is SFDVKD. CDR3 loop: CATSDGTRDAGEQYF. The CDR3 DNA follows: TGTGCCACCAGTGATGGGACTAGGGATGCGGGCGAGCAGTACTTC.